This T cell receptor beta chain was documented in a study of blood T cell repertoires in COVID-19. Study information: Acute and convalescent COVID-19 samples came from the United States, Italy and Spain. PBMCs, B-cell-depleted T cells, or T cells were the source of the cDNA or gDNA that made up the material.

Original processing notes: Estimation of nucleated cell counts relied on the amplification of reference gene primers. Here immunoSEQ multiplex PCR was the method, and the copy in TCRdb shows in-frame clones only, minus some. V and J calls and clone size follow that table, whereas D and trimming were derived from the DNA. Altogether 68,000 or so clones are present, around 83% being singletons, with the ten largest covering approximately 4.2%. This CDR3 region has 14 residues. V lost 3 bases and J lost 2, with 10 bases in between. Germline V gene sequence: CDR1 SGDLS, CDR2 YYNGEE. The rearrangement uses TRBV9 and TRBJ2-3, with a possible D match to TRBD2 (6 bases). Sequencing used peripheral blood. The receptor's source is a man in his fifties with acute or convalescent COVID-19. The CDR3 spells CASSGAGYTDTQYF. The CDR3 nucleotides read TGTGCCAGCAGCGGAGCGGGCTACACAGATACGCAGTATTTT.